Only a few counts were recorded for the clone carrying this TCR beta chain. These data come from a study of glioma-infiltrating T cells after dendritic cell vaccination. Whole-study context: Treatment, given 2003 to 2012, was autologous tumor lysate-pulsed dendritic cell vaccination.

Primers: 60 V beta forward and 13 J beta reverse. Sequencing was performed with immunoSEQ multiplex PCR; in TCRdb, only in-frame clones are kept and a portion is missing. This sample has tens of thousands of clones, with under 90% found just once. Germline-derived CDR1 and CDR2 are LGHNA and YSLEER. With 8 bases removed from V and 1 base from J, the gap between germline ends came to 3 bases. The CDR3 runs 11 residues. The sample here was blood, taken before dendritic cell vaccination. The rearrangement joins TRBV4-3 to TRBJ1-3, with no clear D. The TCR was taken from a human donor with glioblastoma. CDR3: CASSSGNTIYF. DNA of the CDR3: TGCGCCAGCTCGTCTGGAAACACCATATATTTT.